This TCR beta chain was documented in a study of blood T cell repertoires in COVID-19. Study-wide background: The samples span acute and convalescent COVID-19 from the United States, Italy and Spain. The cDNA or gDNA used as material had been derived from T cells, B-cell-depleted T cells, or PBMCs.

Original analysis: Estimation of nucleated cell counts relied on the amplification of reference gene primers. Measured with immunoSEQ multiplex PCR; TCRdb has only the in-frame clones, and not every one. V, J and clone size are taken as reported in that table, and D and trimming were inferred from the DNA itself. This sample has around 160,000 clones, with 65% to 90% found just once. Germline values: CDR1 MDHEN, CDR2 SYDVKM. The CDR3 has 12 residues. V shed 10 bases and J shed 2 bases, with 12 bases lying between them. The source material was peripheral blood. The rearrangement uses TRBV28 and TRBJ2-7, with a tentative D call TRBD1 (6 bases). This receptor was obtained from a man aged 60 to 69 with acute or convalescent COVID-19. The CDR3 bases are TGTGCCACGTCCGGGACACCCTACGAGCAGTACTTC. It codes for CATSGTPYEQYF.